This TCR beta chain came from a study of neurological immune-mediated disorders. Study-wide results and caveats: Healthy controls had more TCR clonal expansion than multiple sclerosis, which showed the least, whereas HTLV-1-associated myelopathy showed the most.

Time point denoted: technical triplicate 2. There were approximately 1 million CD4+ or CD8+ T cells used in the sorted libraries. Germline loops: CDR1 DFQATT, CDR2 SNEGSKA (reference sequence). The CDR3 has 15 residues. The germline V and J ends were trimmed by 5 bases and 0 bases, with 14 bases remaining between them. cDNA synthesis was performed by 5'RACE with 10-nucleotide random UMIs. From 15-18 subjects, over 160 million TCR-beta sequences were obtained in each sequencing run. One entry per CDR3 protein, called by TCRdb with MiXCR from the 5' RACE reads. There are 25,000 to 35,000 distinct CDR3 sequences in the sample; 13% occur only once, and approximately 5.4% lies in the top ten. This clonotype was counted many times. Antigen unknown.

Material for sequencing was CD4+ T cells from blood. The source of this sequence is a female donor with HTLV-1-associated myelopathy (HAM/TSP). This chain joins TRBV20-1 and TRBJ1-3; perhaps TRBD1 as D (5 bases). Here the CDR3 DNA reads TGCAGTGCTGGGGCAGTAAGGAGCTCTGGAAACACCATATATTTT. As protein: CSAGAVRSSGNTIYF.